One sample yielded the 28 T cell receptor beta chains listed below, sequenced in a study of cytomegalovirus exposure and HLA in healthy donors. Primers for the PCR totalled 60 Vbeta and 13 Jbeta. TCRdb keeps only in-frame clones here, not all; method: immunoSEQ multiplex PCR. The table shows approximately 110,000 clones, with 78% occurring only once. Sequencing was carried out using PBMCs. The receptors derive from a young man in good health and CMV-seronegative.

This sequence joins TRBV7-2 and TRBJ2-1; tentative D call: TRBD1 (6 bases). The CDR3 consists of 15 residues. With 5 bases removed from V and 5 bases from J, the gap between germline ends came to 16 bases. Germline CDR1 is SGHTA and CDR2 is FQGNSA. The DNA of the CDR3 is TGTGCCAGCAGCCGTTCCGGGACACCGGACAATGAGCAGTTCTTC. This translates into CASSRSGTPDNEQFF.

CDR3 sequence: CASSLIGGLTEAFF. The CDR3 DNA reads TGTGCCAGCAGCTTGATCGGGGGGCTCACTGAAGCTTTCTTT. The chain is built from TRBV5-4 and TRBJ1-1; weak D call: TRBD1 (6 bases). CDR1 SGHNT and CDR2 YYREEE come from the germline V gene (reference sequence). The CDR3 consists of 14 residues. The germline V and J ends were trimmed by 1 base and 4 bases, with 11 bases remaining between them.

This clone was observed a single time. The chain recombines TRBV12-5 with TRBJ2-7, with D tentatively TRBD2 (6 bases). CDR3 length equals 12 residues. Germline CDR1 reads LGHNT; CDR2 reads FRNRAP. Trimming shortened V by 6 bases and J by 5 bases, and 11 bases separated the two germline ends. CDR3 bases: TGTGCTAGTGGCCCTTCGGGGGACGAGCAGTACTTC. Translating gives CASGPSGDEQYF.

This sequence joins TRBV6-1 and TRBJ2-4; 8 bases map to TRBD1. CDR3 length: 15 amino acids. Per germline, CDR1 MNHNS and CDR2 SASEGT. With 5 bases clipped from V and 5 bases from J, the junction kept 8 bases outside the gene matches. As DNA, the CDR3 is TGTGCCAGCAGTACAGACAGGGGTATCCAAAACATTCAGTACTTC. It yields the protein CASSTDRGIQNIQYF.

The chain has TRBV6-6 and TRBJ2-5; D gene unclear. CDR1 is MNHNY, CDR2 SVGAGI, per germline (reference sequence). V shed 6 bases and J shed 7 bases, with 9 bases lying between them. This CDR3 has 11 amino acids. The CDR3 coding sequence is TGTGCCAGCAGCCCCCTGTGGACCCAGTACTTC. Its translation is CASSPLWTQYF.

V usage is TRBV27 and J usage is TRBJ1-4; 9 bases align to TRBD1. Per germline, CDR1 MNHEY and CDR2 SMNVEV (reference sequence). After removal of 0 bases from V and 7 bases from J, the junction contained 6 bases not matched to a gene. This CDR3 is 16 amino acids long. The chain's CDR3 is CASSLSMTGGSEKLFF. The DNA of the CDR3 is TGTGCCAGCAGTTTATCGATGACAGGGGGATCTGAAAAACTGTTTTTT.

J is TRBJ1-1 and V is TRBV10-1, with D hard to call. V was cut by 8 bases and J by 11 bases, with 6 bases left in between. CDR3 length: 8 amino acids. In germline, CDR1 is WNHNN, CDR2 SYGVQD (reference sequence). The CDR3 sequence: CASRGAFF. The CDR3 DNA reads TGCGCCAGCCGAGGCGCTTTCTTT.

CDR3 coding DNA: TGCGCCAGCAGCCAAGGCACTAACACCGGGGAGCTGTTTTTT. Protein product: CASSQGTNTGELFF. The chain is built from TRBV4-3 and TRBJ2-2; D unclear. Germline V gene lookup returns CDR1 LGHNA and CDR2 YSLEER. The CDR3 runs 14 residues. V lost 1 base to trimming and J lost 2 bases, with 5 bases between them.

The J gene is TRBJ1-6, the V gene TRBV5-6; 12 nucleotides agree with TRBD1. The V gene's germline CDR1 is SGHDT and CDR2 YYEEEE. V trimming: 4 bases; J trimming: 7 bases; junction bases outside the gene matches: 9. The CDR3 length is 17 residues. The DNA for the CDR3 is TGTGCCAGCAGCCGAAACCGGGACAGGGGGCTAAATTCACCCCTCCACTTT. Encoded protein: CASSRNRDRGLNSPLHF. Supplemented by reference TRBV5-6 and TRBJ1-6, the full variable domain reads DAGVTQSPTHLIKTRGQQVTLRCSPKSGHDTVSWYQQALGQGPQFIFQYYEEEERQRGNFPDRFSGHQFPNYSSELNVNALLLGDSALYLCASSRNRDRGLNSPLHFGNGTRLTVT.

This clone has more than one count but fewer than ten. CDR3 sequence: CASGPSRSPLHF. The CDR3 DNA sequence: TGTGCTAGTGGCCCTAGTAGGTCACCCCTCCACTTT. J is TRBJ1-6 and V is TRBV12-5; D is undetermined. Germline-derived CDR1 and CDR2 are LGHNT and FRNRAP. Trimming cost V 6 bases and J 10 bases, with 10 bases left between them. The CDR3 is made up of 12 amino acids.

On this clone itself: This sample also contains other DNA sequences that code for the same CDR3. The chain couples TRBV28 to TRBJ1-2, with TRBD1 identical over 8 bases. V trimming: 5 bases; J trimming: 2 bases; junction bases outside the gene matches: 4. In germline, CDR1 is MDHEN, CDR2 SYDVKM. CDR3 size: 14 residues. The CDR3 DNA reads TGTGCCAGCAGTCAGGGGGCCGGCAACTATGGCTACACCTTC. Translated, it gives CASSQGAGNYGYTF.

This chain connects TRBV5-6 to TRBJ1-2; 9 bases line up with TRBD1. CDR3 length: 14 amino acids. V dropped 4 bases and J dropped 11; count of bases not matched to a gene: 12. Germline V CDR1 and CDR2: SGHDT, YYEEEE. In DNA form, the CDR3 reads TGTGCCAGCAGCAGAACAAGGGACAGGGATGTGTACACCTTC. Protein sequence: CASSRTRDRDVYTF.

The J gene is TRBJ1-1, the V gene TRBV14; maybe TRBD1 (6 bases). Germline CDR1 is SGHDN and CDR2 is FVKESK. CDR3 size: 16 residues. Deletions cut 0 bases from V and 1 base from J, with 12 bases between. The CDR3 sequence is CASSQDKGQKNTEAFF. The CDR3 DNA sequence: TGTGCCAGCAGCCAAGATAAAGGACAGAAGAACACTGAAGCTTTCTTT.

V and J are TRBV7-9 and TRBJ1-5; 10 bases agree with TRBD1. This CDR3 has 17 amino acids. V shed 1 base, J shed 3 bases, and the junction held 6 bases outside the gene matches. CDR1 and CDR2 (germline): SEHNR, FQNEAQ (reference sequence). DNA for the CDR3: TGTGCCAGCAGCTTAGAGGGCGGGACAGGGGTCAATCAGCCCCAGCATTTT. Protein product: CASSLEGGTGVNQPQHF.

The V and J genes are TRBV7-2 and TRBJ2-7; TRBD1 aligns across 7 bases. Germline CDR1 SGHTA, CDR2 FQGNSA. This CDR3 comprises 15 residues. V dropped 5 bases and J dropped 2; count of bases not matched to a gene: 9. CDR3 loop: CASSPQTTGTYEQYF. DNA of the CDR3: TGTGCCAGCAGCCCGCAAACGACAGGGACCTACGAGCAGTACTTC.

The chain couples TRBV19 to TRBJ2-3; 8 bases are shared with TRBD2. V was pared by 4 bases and J by 4 bases, with 10 bases of the junction left unmatched. This CDR3 has 16 amino acids. Germline CDR1 LNHDA, CDR2 SQIVND (reference sequence). The CDR3 DNA sequence: TGTGCCAGTAGTAAGGAACTAGCGGCTCCCCCAGATACGCAGTATTTT. Amino acids: CASSKELAAPPDTQYF.

With regard to this clone: This sample includes further DNA sequences coding for the same CDR3. The genes are TRBV7-2 and TRBJ1-1; a weak D match, TRBD1 (6 bases). CDR3 length equals 14 residues. Per the germline V gene, CDR1 is SGHTA and CDR2 is FQGNSA. The V gene lost 1 base and the J gene lost 1 base, with 7 bases spanning the gap. The CDR3 DNA follows: TGTGCCAGCAGCTTAGGGACAGCGAACACTGAAGCTTTCTTT. Its translation is CASSLGTANTEAFF.

The genes are TRBV30 and TRBJ1-1; the D is unclear. In germline, CDR1 is GTSNPN, CDR2 SVGIG (reference sequence). This CDR3 region has 15 residues. The V end lost 0 bases, the J end lost 6 bases, and 17 bases lay between the germline ends. The CDR3 nucleotides are TGTGCCTGGAGTGTAAATTGGGTACTTGGAGCTGAAGCTTTCTTT. Its protein product is CAWSVNWVLGAEAFF.

The CDR3 DNA reads as TGTGCCAGCAGTGAAGTGGGGGCTAGCGGGAGTAAAGAGACCCAGTACTTC. As protein: CASSEVGASGSKETQYF. The chain employs TRBV6-1 and TRBJ2-5; 10 positions agree with TRBD2. This CDR3 has 17 residues. V dropped 1 base and J dropped 3; count of bases not matched to a gene: 8. The germline CDR1 and CDR2 sequences are MNHNS and SASEGT.

V is TRBV6-5 and J is TRBJ2-1; D gene ambiguous. V shed 5 bases and J shed 1 base, with 9 bases lying between them. Germline V gives CDR1 MNHEY, CDR2 SVGAGI. The CDR3 has 14 residues. The CDR3 DNA sequence: TGTGCCAGCAGTACAACCGGGTCCTACAATGAGCAGTTCTTC. This sequence encodes CASSTTGSYNEQFF.

The chain combines TRBV18 with TRBJ2-1, with 9 bases fitting TRBD1. Germline loops: CDR1 KGHSH, CDR2 LQKENI. J lost 4 bases, V lost 6 bases, and 7 bases had no gene match. This CDR3 is built from 15 residues. This CDR3 is CASSYTGGGYNEQFF. The CDR3 coding sequence is TGTGCCAGCTCGTACACAGGGGGCGGGTACAATGAGCAGTTCTTC.

This chain joins TRBV5-1 and TRBJ1-2, with TRBD1 matching over 8 bases. This CDR3 is 15 amino acids long. Germline V gene sequence: CDR1 SGHRS, CDR2 YFSETQ. Trimming removed 0 bases from V and 3 bases from J; junction bases left unmatched: 4. CDR3 sequence: CASSLVGQGDYGYTF. In nucleotides, the CDR3 is TGCGCCAGCAGCTTGGTTGGACAGGGAGACTATGGCTACACCTTC.

This clone was seen just once. CDR3 in amino acids: CASSLLGGTGGEKLFF. As DNA, the CDR3 is TGTGCCAGCAGCTTGTTGGGGGGGACAGGGGGCGAAAAACTGTTTTTT. The chain couples TRBV11-2 to TRBJ1-4; 12 nucleotides agree with TRBD1. Losses at the gene ends were 3 bases for V and 8 bases for J; bases not matched to a gene: 7. CDR1 and CDR2 from the germline V gene are SGHAT and FQNNGV. This CDR3 spans 16 amino acids. Based on the CDR3 plus reference TRBV11-2 and TRBJ1-4, the full variable domain is EAGVAQSPRYKIIEKRQSVAFWCNPISGHATLYWYQQILGQGPKLLIQFQNNGVVDDSQLPKDRFSAERLKGVDSTLKIQPAKLEDSAVYLCASSLLGGTGGEKLFFGSGTQLSVL.

The CDR3 DNA is TGCGCCAGCAGCCCCAATTACCGGGATACGCAGTATTTT. It yields the protein CASSPNYRDTQYF. The chain couples TRBV4-3 to TRBJ2-3; D unclear. The CDR3 extends over 13 amino acids. CDR1 is LGHNA, CDR2 YSLEER, per germline. Trimming shortened V by 4 bases and J by 6 bases, and 11 bases separated the two germline ends.

The gene calls are TRBV30 and TRBJ1-4, with D perhaps matching TRBD1 (6 bases). The CDR3 covers 15 residues. V dropped 2 bases and J dropped 8 bases, with 18 bases sitting between them. Germline V CDR1 and CDR2: GTSNPN, SVGIG (reference sequence). The CDR3 spells CAWSRLGWTEEKLFF. The DNA for the CDR3 is TGTGCCTGGAGTCGACTCGGGTGGACAGAAGAAAAACTGTTTTTT. The complete variable domain, with remaining parts taken from reference TRBV30 and TRBJ1-4, reads SQTIHQWPATLVQPVGSPLSLECTVEGTSNPNLYWYRQAAGRGLQLLFYSVGIGQISSEVPQNLSASRPQDRQFILSSKKLLLSDSGFYLCAWSRLGWTEEKLFFGSGTQLSVL.

The chain recombines TRBV6-1 with TRBJ1-2; TRBD1 matches at 12 bases. This CDR3 region has 13 residues. The germline V gene has CDR1 MNHNS and CDR2 SASEGT. The J segment lost 7 bases and the V segment lost 6 bases, leaving 3 bases of the junction unmatched. The CDR3 region has the DNA TGTGCCAGCAGGGGGACAGGGGGCTCTGGCTACACCTTC. Protein product: CASRGTGGSGYTF.

This clone was detected once. This chain uses TRBV28 with TRBJ1-2; D perhaps matches TRBD1 (5 bases). The CDR3 is made up of 12 amino acids. Trimming took 5 bases from V and 4 from J, leaving 8 bases between them. Germline CDR1 and CDR2: MDHEN and SYDVKM. The CDR3: CASSNRFYGYTF. The CDR3 DNA follows: TGTGCCAGCAGTAACAGGTTCTATGGCTACACCTTC.

This clone occurred once. This chain connects TRBV6-9 to TRBJ1-6; weak D call: TRBD1 (6 bases). The germline V gene has CDR1 MNHGY and CDR2 SVAAGI. There are 14 residues in the CDR3. V was shortened by 8 bases and J by 9 bases, with 17 bases between the two germline ends. The CDR3 is CASPSGRGSSPLHF. CDR3 in DNA: TGTGCCAGCCCCTCGGGCAGGGGTAGTTCACCCCTCCACTTT.